This TCR beta chain was retrieved from a study of lymphopenia after photon versus proton radiotherapy. Some clones are missing from TCRdb's copy, which holds only in-frame ones; the method was immunoSEQ multiplex PCR. The table records 150,000 to 200,000 clones, more than 85% of them present only once. V lost 6 bases and J lost 2, with 16 bases in between. The CDR3 runs to 15 residues. CDR1 KGHSH and CDR2 LQKENI come from the germline V gene. This receptor was obtained from a man in his fifties or sixties with gastric cancer. The sample in question was peripheral blood, obtained from a patient treated with photon-based radiotherapy. The chain is built from TRBV18 and TRBJ1-2, with D maybe TRBD1 (6 bases). CDR3 in amino acids: CASSGGAPLNYGYTF. CDR3 DNA sequence: TGTGCCAGCTCTGGGGGGGCGCCCCTAAACTATGGCTACACCTTC. Using reference TRBV18 and TRBJ1-2 for the parts outside the CDR3, the full variable domain is NAGVMQNPRHLVRRRGQEARLRCSPMKGHSHVYWYRQLPEEGLKFMVYLQKENIIDESGMPKERFSAEFPKEGPSILRIQQVVRGDSAAYFCASSGGAPLNYGYTFGSGTRLTVV.